This TCR beta chain was sequenced in a study of cytomegalovirus exposure and HLA in healthy donors. This clone is a singleton in its sample. What it binds is unknown. PCR used 60 Vbeta primers and 13 Jbeta primers. Some clones are missing from TCRdb's copy, which holds only in-frame ones; the method was immunoSEQ multiplex PCR. The profile covers about 89,000 clones, with approximately 63% appearing a single time and roughly 6.3% taken by the ten largest. Study-wide findings and caveats: Near-uniform donor sequencing depth was presumed by presence/absence analyses. It was in a later analysis that TCR association rates were seen to vary by HLA locus, highest for DRB1 and lowest for HLA-C. An analysis that was carried out later associated 15,000 to 20,000 TCR beta sequences with HLA alleles at 0.05 false discovery rate.

V was trimmed by 7 bases and J by 7 bases, leaving 11 bases between them. This CDR3 comprises 13 residues. Looked up from germline, CDR1 is MDHEN and CDR2 is SYDVKM. This chain joins TRBV28 and TRBJ1-6, with D possibly matching TRBD1 (6 bases). This TCR derives from a young woman in good health and CMV-seronegative. Sequenced input: PBMCs. CDR3 coding DNA: TGTGCCAGCAACAGGGAACAAAATTCACCCCTCCACTTT. It yields the protein CASNREQNSPLHF.